Presented here are 18 T cell receptor beta chains from one specimen sequenced in a study of T-cell memory formation after mild COVID-19. Each CDR3 protein is one row after TCRdb ran MiXCR on the 5' RACE reads. This sample has over 300,000 distinct CDR3 sequences, with 20% to 25% found just once. Input material: PBMCs or a T cell subset sorted from them (not recorded which). The source is a man between 18 and 35 years old who had mild COVID-19 (a few samples of this study predate the infection). Cell type and time point are not known.

In DNA form, the CDR3 reads TGTGCCAGCAGCGTGGGCTATGGCTACACCTTC. Translating it yields CASSVGYGYTF. V is TRBV7-8 and J is TRBJ1-2; D remains ambiguous. This CDR3 spans 11 amino acids. V dropped 5 bases and J dropped 4 bases, with 5 bases sitting between them. Looked up from germline, CDR1 is SGHVS and CDR2 is FQNEAQ.

This clonotype has only a few counts. This chain uses TRBV6-2 or TRBV6-3 with TRBJ1-6; D not resolved. Germline assignment: CDR1 MNHEY and CDR2 SVGEGT. The CDR3 extends over 17 amino acids. The germline V and J ends were trimmed by 0 bases and 8 bases, with 17 bases remaining between them. The CDR3 DNA reads TGTGCCAGCAGTTACTCCGTCCAGTCAAGGGATTATTCACCCCTCCACTTT. The encoded protein is CASSYSVQSRDYSPLHF.

V is TRBV5-3 and J is TRBJ2-7; 8 bases fit TRBD2. TRBV5-3 is treated as an ORF (open reading frame) with a function not yet certain. V shed 4 bases and J 5 bases; nucleotides not matched to a gene: 17. This CDR3 has 17 amino acids. The CDR3 nucleotides are TGTGCCAGAAGCCAGCCCCGGGAGGGGGTCGAAAAAAACGAGCAGTACGTC. Its protein product is CARSQPREGVEKNEQYV.

The gene calls are TRBV20-1 and TRBJ2-1; D is unclear. The CDR3 is 11 amino acids. Trimming left V 5 bases short and J 4 bases short, with 6 bases between. CDR1 is DFQATT and CDR2 is SNEGSKA in the germline V gene (reference sequence). The CDR3 region is CSADPYNEQFF. Here the CDR3 DNA reads TGCAGTGCTGACCCTTACAATGAGCAGTTCTTC.

The genes are TRBV19 and TRBJ1-4; 10 bases are shared with TRBD1. Unmatched junction bases numbered 6, after V lost 3 bases and J lost 8 bases. The germline V gene encodes CDR1 LNHDA and CDR2 SQIVND (reference sequence). This CDR3 comprises 15 residues. CDR3 loop: CASSIGGQGNEKLFF. The CDR3 DNA reads as TGTGCCAGTAGTATTGGGGGACAGGGGAACGAAAAACTGTTTTTT.

This clonotype was counted a few times. The gene calls are TRBV7-6 and TRBJ2-3; D not certain. This CDR3 has 12 amino acids. CDR1 and CDR2 from the germline V gene are SGHVS and FNYEAQ. Trimming pared 2 bases from V and 6 bases from J, leaving 6 bases between. The CDR3 DNA reads as TGTGCCAGCAGCTTAAGTCACGATACGCAGTATTTT. Translating gives CASSLSHDTQYF.

This clonotype was seen at least ten times. This chain uses TRBV4-1 with TRBJ1-4, with 8 nucleotides matching TRBD1. Germline V gene sequence: CDR1 MGHRA, CDR2 YSYEKL. The CDR3 length is 17 residues. V shed 3 bases and J 8 bases; nucleotides not matched to a gene: 14. The CDR3: CASSHPPAGQEGEKLFF. The CDR3 nucleotides read TGCGCCAGCAGCCATCCCCCAGCGGGACAGGAGGGGGAAAAACTGTTTTTT.

This rearrangement joins TRBV29-1 to TRBJ1-5; D gene uncertain. Per the germline V gene, CDR1 is SQVTM and CDR2 is ANQGSEA. CDR3 size: 12 residues. The V end lost 4 bases, the J end lost 3 bases, and 7 bases lay between the germline ends. This CDR3 is CSVAGVNQPQHF. Here the CDR3 DNA reads TGCAGCGTTGCCGGGGTCAATCAGCCCCAGCATTTT.

This clonotype has more than one count but fewer than ten. The chain carries TRBV24-1 and TRBJ1-2; the D gene is possibly TRBD1 (5 bases). CDR3 length: 14 residues. Trimming took off 3 bases at V and 4 bases at J, with 11 bases between the two ends. Germline V gives CDR1 KGHDR, CDR2 SFDVKD. The CDR3 nucleotides are TGTGCCACCAGTGATACTAGAGACAGCTATGGCTACACCTTC. Its protein is CATSDTRDSYGYTF.

The genes are TRBV20-1 and TRBJ1-5; 7 nucleotides line up with TRBD1. V lost 3 bases, J lost 2 bases, and 4 bases stayed unmatched. The CDR3 covers 14 residues. CDR1 and CDR2 (germline): DFQATT, SNEGSKA (reference sequence). DNA of the CDR3: TGCAGTGCTAGTTATGGGACAGGCAATCAGCCCCAGCATTTT. Encoded protein: CSASYGTGNQPQHF.

V usage is TRBV20-1 and J usage is TRBJ1-4, with 8 bases aligning to TRBD1. CDR3 length: 15 residues. The V gene's germline CDR1 is DFQATT and CDR2 SNEGSKA (reference sequence). V lost 5 bases to trimming and J lost 7 bases; unmatched junction nucleotides: 12. CDR3 nucleotide sequence: TGCAGTGCTGGGTCCCACATAACAGGGGGTGAAAAACTGTTTTTT. Its translation is CSAGSHITGGEKLFF.

This chain links TRBV12-3 or TRBV12-4 with TRBJ2-7; either TRBD1 or TRBD2 may fit D (6 bases each). CDR3 size: 12 residues. V dropped 8 bases and J dropped 5 bases, with 13 bases sitting between them. CDR3 bases: TGTGCCAGCGGGAGGACAGCTAACGAGCAGTACTTC. Encoded protein: CASGRTANEQYF.

This clonotype showed up just a few times. The chain couples TRBV28 to TRBJ2-2; 7 bases are a match to TRBD1. The V segment lost 5 bases and the J segment 4 bases; nucleotides outside the gene matches: 4. Germline values: CDR1 MDHEN, CDR2 SYDVKM. The length of the CDR3 is 14 residues. The DNA of the CDR3 is TGTGCCAGCAGTCGGGACAGCAGCACCGGGGAGCTGTTTTTT. It specifies CASSRDSSTGELFF. Drawing the rest from reference TRBV28 and TRBJ2-2, the complete variable domain is DVKVTQSSRYLVKRTGEKVFLECVQDMDHENMFWYRQDPGLGLRLIYFSYDVKMKEKGDIPEGYSVSREKKERFSLILESASTNQTSMYLCASSRDSSTGELFFGEGSRLTVL.

V gene TRBV6-6 combines with J gene TRBJ2-7, with TRBD1 as a possible D gene (6 bases). Looked up from germline, CDR1 is MNHNY and CDR2 is SVGAGI (reference sequence). The CDR3 runs to 14 residues. Trimming left V 5 bases short and J 0 bases short, with 11 bases between. In DNA, the CDR3 is TGTGCCAGCAGTCGAGCGACAGGCTCCTACGAGCAGTACTTC. This encodes CASSRATGSYEQYF.

This clonotype was counted between two and nine times. This chain links TRBV12-3 or TRBV12-4 with TRBJ1-2, with D maybe TRBD1 (5 bases). The length of the CDR3 is 13 residues. V shed 2 bases and J shed 8 bases, with 12 bases lying between them. In nucleotides, the CDR3 is TGTGCCAGCAGTTTACAGGGCCTGATAGGCTACACCTTC. As protein: CASSLQGLIGYTF.

V is TRBV4-3 and J is TRBJ1-2; 8 nucleotides agree with TRBD1. This CDR3 is 19 amino acids long. Germline lookup yields CDR1 LGHNA and CDR2 YSLEER. Germline trimming cut 3 bases from V and 4 bases from J; bases unmatched to any gene: 19. This CDR3 is CASSHHTGTGVLNRYGYTF. The CDR3 DNA sequence: TGCGCCAGCAGCCATCACACCGGGACAGGAGTACTTAATCGCTATGGCTACACCTTC.

A few counts support this clonotype. This chain joins TRBV14 and TRBJ1-2; the D is unclear. The CDR3 loop spans 14 amino acids. The V gene's germline CDR1 is SGHDN and CDR2 FVKESK. V was shortened by 2 bases and J by 4 bases, with 11 bases between the two germline ends. The CDR3 reads CASSQNRELYGYTF. For the CDR3, the DNA is TGTGCCAGCAGCCAAAATCGGGAGCTCTATGGCTACACCTTC. The whole variable domain, remainder taken from reference TRBV14 and TRBJ1-2, is EAGVTQFPSHSVIEKGQTVTLRCDPISGHDNLYWYRRVMGKEIKFLLHFVKESKQDESGMPNNRFLAERTGGTYSTLKVQPAELEDSGVYFCASSQNRELYGYTFGSGTRLTVV.

The V call is TRBV20-1, the J call TRBJ2-4; tentative D call: TRBD2 (5 bases). The germline gives CDR1 DFQATT, CDR2 SNEGSKA (reference sequence). This CDR3 region has 14 residues. V dropped 3 bases and J dropped 0 bases, with 9 bases sitting between them. CDR3 in DNA: TGCAGTGCTAGCGTTGGACTAGCCAAAAACATTCAGTACTTC. Translated, it gives CSASVGLAKNIQYF.